One and the same sample provided the 19 T cell receptor beta chains below, sequenced in a study of blood T cell repertoires in COVID-19. Sequencing used immunoSEQ multiplex PCR; TCRdb keeps in-frame clones, though not all of them. The data contain a few hundred thousand clones, approximately 83% of them singletons. Sequencing input: peripheral blood. Receptors were obtained from a woman in her 70s with acute or convalescent COVID-19.

The genes are TRBV4-1 and TRBJ1-1, with D possibly matching TRBD1 (6 bases). V lost 3 bases and J lost 6, with 17 bases in between. The germline V gene encodes CDR1 MGHRA and CDR2 YSYEKL. The length of the CDR3 is 15 residues. The CDR3 coding sequence is TGCGCCAGCAGCCATCCTAACAGGGCCGGAGCTGAAGCTTTCTTT. Translated, it gives CASSHPNRAGAEAFF.

On this clone: Other DNA sequences within the sample encode an identical CDR3. The chain has TRBV3-1 (or the pseudogene TRBV3-2) and TRBJ1-2; perhaps TRBD1 as D (5 bases). The CDR3 covers 12 residues. Trimming stripped 0 bases from V and 7 bases from J, with 6 bases between. The germline gives CDR1 LGHDT, CDR2 YNNKEL (reference sequence). This chain's CDR3 is CASSQEGGGYTF. The CDR3 nucleotides are TGTGCCAGCAGCCAAGAGGGGGGTGGCTACACCTTC.

The chain is built from TRBV19 and TRBJ2-5, with D possibly TRBD2 on 6 matching bases. The CDR3 covers 13 residues. Between the trimmed V and J ends, which lost 6 bases and 3 bases, there was a span of 11 bases. Germline V gives CDR1 LNHDA, CDR2 SQIVND (reference sequence). CDR3 loop: CASRGGTEETQYF. The CDR3, as DNA: TGTGCCAGTAGAGGCGGGACGGAAGAGACCCAGTACTTC.

The gene calls are TRBV9 and TRBJ2-3; D may be TRBD2 (5 bases). Trimming removed 2 bases from V and 2 bases from J, with 12 bases in between. The CDR3 is made up of 15 amino acids. The germline gives CDR1 SGDLS, CDR2 YYNGEE. The CDR3 sequence is CASSVELGLTDTQYF. CDR3 bases: TGTGCCAGCAGCGTCGAACTAGGGCTCACAGATACGCAGTATTTT.

The V gene is TRBV5-1, the J gene TRBJ1-3; D gene unclear. Germline V lookup: CDR1 SGHRS, CDR2 YFSETQ. V was pared by 5 bases and J by 0 bases, with 15 bases between. The length of the CDR3 is 16 residues. The CDR3 region has the DNA TGCGCCAGCAGACCCCGGACGGACTTCTCTGGAAACACCATATATTTT. Amino acid sequence: CASRPRTDFSGNTIYF. Complete variable domain (other parts from reference TRBV5-1 and TRBJ1-3): KAGVTQTPRYLIKTRGQQVTLSCSPISGHRSVSWYQQTPGQGLQFLFEYFSETQRNKGNFPGRFSGRQFSNSRSEMNVSTLELGDSALYLCASRPRTDFSGNTIYFGEGSWLTVV.

This sequence joins TRBV3-1 (or the pseudogene TRBV3-2) and TRBJ1-1, with 8 bases aligning to TRBD1. The CDR3 is made up of 12 amino acids. The trim removed 8 bases at V and 11 bases at J, leaving 10 bases unmatched. The germline V gene has CDR1 LGHDT and CDR2 YNNKEL (reference sequence). CDR3 DNA sequence: TGTGCCAGCGAAGACAGGGGAGTGAGGGCTTTCTTT. It translates to CASEDRGVRAFF.

Written as DNA, the CDR3 is TGTGCCAGCAGTTCTGGGGGGGAGGGCAGTTCACCCCTCCACTTT. Translation gives CASSSGGEGSSPLHF. V is TRBV28 and J is TRBJ1-6; tentatively, D is TRBD1 (5 bases). Germline CDR1 and CDR2: MDHEN and SYDVKM. Trimming stripped 4 bases from V and 9 bases from J, with 16 bases between. The CDR3 loop spans 15 amino acids.

Written as DNA, the CDR3 is TGTGCCAGCTCACCACTCCTAGTGAGGGTCGATGAGCAGTTCTTC. Translated: CASSPLLVRVDEQFF. The chain links TRBV18 to TRBJ2-1, with a weak D call TRBD2 (5 bases). Germline CDR1 KGHSH, CDR2 LQKENI. V was clipped by 1 base and J by 8 bases, with 15 bases between them. There are 15 residues in the CDR3. Filled out from reference TRBV18 and TRBJ2-1, the complete variable domain reads NAGVMQNPRHLVRRRGQEARLRCSPMKGHSHVYWYRQLPEEGLKFMVYLQKENIIDESGMPKERFSAEFPKEGPSILRIQQVVRGDSAAYFCASSPLLVRVDEQFFGPGTRLTVL.

The J gene is TRBJ2-2, the V gene TRBV5-1, with 8 bases fitting TRBD2. Germline CDR1 SGHRS, CDR2 YFSETQ. This CDR3 region has 15 residues. J lost 5 bases, V lost 0 bases, and 3 bases had no gene match. The CDR3 reads CASSLALAATGELFF. The CDR3 DNA reads TGCGCCAGCAGCTTGGCACTAGCGGCAACCGGGGAGCTGTTTTTT.

This clone was seen many times. Other DNA sequences from this sample encode an identical CDR3 as well. This chain joins TRBV5-1 and TRBJ1-1; D unresolved. Germline V CDR1 and CDR2: SGHRS, YFSETQ. The CDR3 length is 12 residues. Trimming took off 1 base at V and 5 bases at J, with 6 bases between the two ends. CDR3 residues: CASSLPSTEAFF. The CDR3 nucleotides are TGCGCCAGCAGCTTGCCCTCGACTGAAGCTTTCTTT.

This clone was seen only once. The rearrangement links TRBV10-1 to TRBJ2-1, with 13 bases lining up with TRBD2. This CDR3 contains 15 residues. Per germline, CDR1 WNHNN and CDR2 SYGVQD (reference sequence). The trim removed 3 bases at V and 13 bases at J, leaving 9 bases unmatched. CDR3 DNA sequence: TGCGCCAGCAGTGACGGACTAGCGGGGGTTAGGAAACAGTTCTTC. This sequence encodes CASSDGLAGVRKQFF.

This chain uses TRBV2 with TRBJ2-7, with D perhaps matching TRBD1 (5 bases). The V end lost 2 bases, the J end lost 6 bases, and 11 bases lay between the germline ends. The CDR3 is made up of 13 amino acids. Looked up from germline, CDR1 is SNHLY and CDR2 is FYNNEI. The CDR3 DNA sequence: TGTGCCAGCAGTGAAAGTAGGGGAACCGAGCAGTACTTC. Translation: CASSESRGTEQYF.

The rearrangement links TRBV5-1 to TRBJ2-1; the D is unclear. V gave up 0 bases and J gave up 3 bases, with 10 bases separating them. CDR1 and CDR2 (germline): SGHRS, YFSETQ. The CDR3 is 15 residues long. The CDR3 region has the DNA TGCGCCAGCAGCTTGGAAGGAGCGTACTACAATGAGCAGTTCTTC. This translates into CASSLEGAYYNEQFF.

This sequence joins TRBV3-1 (or the pseudogene TRBV3-2) and TRBJ2-3; tentative D call: TRBD2 (5 bases). This CDR3 has 14 residues. Germline V gene sequence: CDR1 LGHDT, CDR2 YNNKEL (reference sequence). V shed 2 bases and J shed 6 bases, with 12 bases lying between them. DNA for the CDR3: TGTGCCAGCAGCCAATCCCCTAAGCGGGATACGCAGTATTTT. Protein: CASSQSPKRDTQYF.

This clone has just one count. The rearrangement joins TRBV6-5 to TRBJ2-7; D uncertain. The CDR3 contains 13 residues. Trimming cost V 7 bases and J 2 bases, with 12 bases left between them. Germline V gene sequence: CDR1 MNHEY, CDR2 SVGAGI. The chain's CDR3 is CASIQQLPYEQYF. In nucleotides, the CDR3 is TGTGCCAGCATACAACAGCTCCCCTACGAGCAGTACTTC.

This clone was found once. CDR3 bases: TGTGCCACCGGGGGCAAGGGCGAGTATGGCTACACCTTC. It yields the protein CATGGKGEYGYTF. V gene TRBV15 combines with J gene TRBJ1-2, with a possible D match to TRBD1 (6 bases). CDR1 and CDR2 (germline): LNHNV, YYDKDF (reference sequence). V was cut by 8 bases and J by 5 bases, with 15 bases left in between. CDR3 size: 13 residues.

The chain employs TRBV5-1 and TRBJ1-4; D is unresolved. The CDR3 is made up of 16 amino acids. Germline V gives CDR1 SGHRS, CDR2 YFSETQ. Trimming removed 2 bases at V and 2 bases at J, with 13 bases between. DNA for the CDR3: TGCGCCAGCAGCTTAGACTTGAGGCGGACTAATGAAAAACTGTTTTTT. This translates into CASSLDLRRTNEKLFF. Complete variable domain (other parts from reference TRBV5-1 and TRBJ1-4): KAGVTQTPRYLIKTRGQQVTLSCSPISGHRSVSWYQQTPGQGLQFLFEYFSETQRNKGNFPGRFSGRQFSNSRSEMNVSTLELGDSALYLCASSLDLRRTNEKLFFGSGTQLSVL.

This clone was seen once. The chain uses TRBV7-9 and TRBJ1-1; 9 positions agree with TRBD1. V was clipped by 4 bases and J by 0 bases; unmatched bases: 9. In germline, CDR1 is SEHNR, CDR2 FQNEAQ (reference sequence). The CDR3 spans 17 residues. CDR3 in DNA: TGTGCCAGCAGCTCGGGGACAGGGCGGGGAATGAACACTGAAGCTTTCTTT. It specifies CASSSGTGRGMNTEAFF.

The J gene is TRBJ1-3, the V gene TRBV7-2, with D unclear. The V and J ends lost 0 bases and 8 bases respectively, with 14 bases between them. The CDR3 runs 15 residues. The germline V gene encodes CDR1 SGHTA and CDR2 FQGNSA. CDR3 DNA: TGTGCCAGCAGCTTAGCGCAGGCAGGTGTGGACACCATATATTTT. Its protein product is CASSLAQAGVDTIYF. Together with reference TRBV7-2 and TRBJ1-3, the CDR3 gives the full variable domain: GAGVSQSPSNKVTEKGKDVELRCDPISGHTALYWYRQSLGQGLEFLIYFQGNSAPDKSGLPSDRFSAERTGGSVSTLTIQRTQQEDSAVYLCASSLAQAGVDTIYFGEGSWLTVV.